This TCR beta chain was profiled in a study of regulatory T cells in long-lasting Graves disease. General study findings and limits: Among samples with persistent disease, TRBV28, TRBJ1-2 and TRBJ2-5 were favored. Persistent cases of Graves' showed reduced TCR diversity relative to newly diagnosed patients.

This clonotype was detected many times. Its specificity is not known. Libraries of TCR beta came from iRepertoire HTBI primers plus Arm-PCR of CDR3 regions. TCRdb redid the calling of the multiplex PCR reads with MiXCR, one entry per CDR3 protein. The sample yields about 430,000 distinct CDR3 sequences, under 25% seen once. Trimming cost V 8 bases and J 14 bases; bases outside gene matches: 14. CDR3 size: 12 residues. Germline CDR1 SNHLY, CDR2 FYNNEI. Documented time point: persistent/refractory GD, antithyroid drugs over 5 years with positive TRAb. PBMCs provided the RNA from which the TCR library was made. The patients were drawn from one endocrinology department in Xi'an, China. Roughly 9 milliliters of peripheral blood were taken and placed in EDTA tubes.

The rearrangement uses TRBV2 and TRBJ1-2, with 7 positions matching TRBD1. The TCR comes from a female donor with Graves disease. The sample in question was peripheral blood mononuclear cells (PBMCs), obtained when the disease was refractory, from a patient treated with antithyroid drugs. The CDR3 loop reads CASSLARGTETF. In nucleotides, the CDR3 is TGTGCCAGCTCGCTCGCCAGGGGGACAGAGACCTTC.